The T cell receptor (beta chain) described here comes from a study of CD8+CD57+ T cells in acquired aplastic anemia (dated by TCRdb to about 2018). General notes on the study: Extracted DNA from sorted CD4+ and CD8+ cells averaged around 3.3 ug, ranging from roughly 0.19 to 27.4 ug. An average of about 10 million reads for CD4+ cells and approximately 12 million reads for CD8+ cells was obtained from healthy donor samples. General conclusions and limits of the study: Patients and healthy controls showed no significant difference in CD8+ Simpson's diversity (P=0.060). Although 25 to 30 CD8+ CDR3 sequences were shared by patients and controls, these sequences appeared highly expressed in patients and within the immunodominant clones of patients.

Concerning this clonotype: Its antigen is unknown. The record has no base qualities; no much larger clone is one base away.

In the study, sorted CD4+ and CD8+ blood T cells from patients with severe aplastic anemia and from healthy subjects underwent deep sequencing of TCR repertoires. Ficoll-Paque density gradient centrifugation was used to isolate peripheral blood mononuclear cells. Before DNA was extracted, CD4+ and CD8+ T cells were sorted using either FACS or magnetic beads. Profiling of TCR beta VDJ combinations and CDR3 sequences used genomic DNA as the template. An Illumina HiSeq 2000 was the platform used for TCR repertoire sequencing. Per the original workflow: TRBV/TRBJ rearrangement plots, CDR3 size and DJ length profiles, and Simpson's diversity index were used to evaluate the repertoires. The most abundant DNA sequence in the deep sequencing data was defined as the immunodominant clone. CDR3 amino acid sequences were screened for sharing across subjects and were compared with published repertoires and the VDJdb database. TCRdb's own reprocessing of the public reads used fastp at Q25 and MiXCR and kept productive beta chains. Merged by CDR3 protein, the rows form single entries marked with the most common genes and DNA. V and J calls and clone size were set by TCRdb, not the authors. The sample table records about 170,000 distinct CDR3 sequences; 55% to 75% of these occur just once. The leading ten clones occupy 45% to 50% of the sample.

V ends up 1 base short and J 0 bases short, with an unmatched junction base count of 4. CDR1 and CDR2, looked up from the germline V gene (reference sequence), are LNHDA and SQIVND. The CDR3 measures 17 amino acids from cysteine to phenylalanine. Only the CDR3 DNA stays, 51 bases, in frame from base 1. The receptor was derived from a human donor in good health. This chain is built from TRBV19 and TRBJ2-7; the junction holds 12 bases that match TRBD1. The sample taken for sequencing was sorted CD4+, CD8+, or CD8+CD57+ T cells (not recorded which) from PBMCs. The CDR3 sequence is CASSIVAGQGASYEQYF. The DNA sequence is TGTGCCAGTAGTATAGTCGCGGGACAGGGGGCCTCCTACGAGCAGTACTTC.